This TCR beta chain appears in the sequencing data of a study of blood T cell repertoires in COVID-19. Whole-study context: T cells, B-cell-depleted T cells, or PBMCs provided the cDNA or gDNA that served as material.

The CDR3 totals 14 residues. Germline V gene sequence: CDR1 SEHNR, CDR2 FQNEAQ (reference sequence). Between the trimmed V and J ends, which lost 5 bases and 6 bases, there was a span of 14 bases. Generated by immunoSEQ multiplex PCR, the TCRdb table keeps only in-frame clones and is missing some. The table has approximately 530,000 clones, about 88% seen once. The receptor was derived from a woman in her forties or fifties with COVID-19, enrolled during active disease. The gene calls are TRBV7-9 and TRBJ2-4, with D possibly being TRBD2 (5 bases). The source material was peripheral blood. CDR3 sequence reads: CASSRGQEINIQYF. CDR3 coding DNA: TGTGCCAGCAGCCGCGGGCAGGAGATAAACATTCAGTACTTC.